Listed below are T cell receptor beta chains from one sample, sequenced in a study of blood T cell repertoires in COVID-19. The repertoire was sequenced with immunoSEQ multiplex PCR; TCRdb's copy has only in-frame clones and lacks some. The sample lists around 130,000 clones, roughly 80% occurring once. Sequencing was done on a sample of peripheral blood. The source of these receptors is a man aged 55-75 years with acute or convalescent COVID-19. Each CDR3 is given with its conserved first and last residue. A D gene is named only where the DNA matches it firmly. For some rows the clone size is stated as once, few or many, or as a class when expanded; others skip it.

abundance: -; v_gene: TRBV9; j_gene: TRBJ2-2; d_gene: TRBD1; CDR3aa: CASSGPGTGGTGELFF; CDR3nt: TGTGCCAGCAGCGGACCAGGGACAGGGGGCACCGGGGAGCTGTTTTTT
abundance: few; v_gene: TRBV7-2; j_gene: TRBJ2-5; d_gene: -; CDR3aa: CASSLFEETQYF; CDR3nt: TGTGCCAGCAGCTTATTCGAGGAGACCCAGTACTTC
abundance: -; v_gene: TRBV19; j_gene: TRBJ2-2; d_gene: -; CDR3aa: CASLQLGRTGELFF; CDR3nt: TGTGCCAGTCTCCAACTGGGGAGGACCGGGGAGCTGTTTTTT
abundance: -; v_gene: TRBV5-1; j_gene: TRBJ1-5; d_gene: TRBD1; CDR3aa: CASSLAPTGFSNQPQHF; CDR3nt: TGCGCCAGCAGCTTGGCCCCGACAGGGTTTAGCAATCAGCCCCAGCATTTT
abundance: once; v_gene: TRBV9; j_gene: TRBJ1-4; d_gene: TRBD1; CDR3aa: CASSEGRQGATNEKLFF; CDR3nt: TGTGCCAGCAGCGAGGGCCGACAGGGGGCAACTAATGAAAAACTGTTTTTT
abundance: -; v_gene: TRBV5-5; j_gene: TRBJ2-7; d_gene: TRBD1; CDR3aa: CASRRQGLTYEQYF; CDR3nt: TGTGCCAGCAGGAGACAGGGGCTCACCTACGAGCAGTACTTC
abundance: -; v_gene: TRBV30; j_gene: TRBJ2-3; d_gene: TRBD2; CDR3aa: CAWSVRGVGDTQYF; CDR3nt: TGTGCCTGGAGTGTACGGGGGGTTGGCGATACGCAGTATTTT
abundance: -; v_gene: TRBV3-1/TRBV3-2; j_gene: TRBJ2-5; d_gene: -; CDR3aa: CASSQDSGVQETQYF; CDR3nt: TGTGCCAGCAGCCAAGACTCGGGGGTTCAAGAGACCCAGTACTTC
abundance: -; v_gene: TRBV5-1; j_gene: TRBJ2-7; d_gene: -; CDR3aa: CASSLELSYEQYF; CDR3nt: TGCGCCAGCAGCTTGGAGCTCTCCTACGAGCAGTACTTC
abundance: few; v_gene: TRBV6-6; j_gene: TRBJ1-5; d_gene: -; CDR3aa: CASSRQADNQPQHF; CDR3nt: TGTGCCAGCAGTAGACAGGCGGACAATCAGCCCCAGCATTTT
abundance: -; v_gene: TRBV21-1; j_gene: TRBJ1-1; d_gene: -; CDR3aa: CASSSGGDRDMNTEAFF; CDR3nt: TGTGCCAGCAGCTCCGGTGGGGACAGAGACATGAACACTGAAGCTTTCTTT
abundance: -; v_gene: TRBV29-1; j_gene: TRBJ2-5; d_gene: -; CDR3aa: CSFHSGTQETQYF; CDR3nt: TGCAGCTTTCATTCGGGGACTCAAGAGACCCAGTACTTC
abundance: -; v_gene: TRBV7-3; j_gene: TRBJ2-3; d_gene: TRBD2; CDR3aa: CASSLGLKDTQYF; CDR3nt: TGTGCCAGCAGCCTGGGACTAAAGGATACGCAGTATTTT
abundance: -; v_gene: TRBV6-1; j_gene: TRBJ1-1; d_gene: -; CDR3aa: CASREAGQGEAFF; CDR3nt: TGTGCCAGCAGAGAAGCAGGGCAGGGGGAAGCTTTCTTT
abundance: -; v_gene: TRBV6-4; j_gene: TRBJ2-3; d_gene: -; CDR3aa: CASSDAYRGDTQYF; CDR3nt: TGTGCCAGCAGTGACGCCTACCGGGGGGATACGCAGTATTTT
abundance: -; v_gene: TRBV20-1; j_gene: TRBJ1-3; d_gene: -; CDR3aa: CSAGQTDTIYF; CDR3nt: TGCAGTGCTGGACAGACAGACACCATATATTTT
abundance: -; v_gene: TRBV6-6; j_gene: TRBJ2-7; d_gene: -; CDR3aa: CASSPNRDRGEQYF; CDR3nt: TGTGCCAGCAGTCCCAACAGGGACCGGGGCGAGCAGTACTTC
abundance: -; v_gene: TRBV7-9; j_gene: TRBJ1-2; d_gene: TRBD1; CDR3aa: CASSFNTGGFGYTF; CDR3nt: TGTGCCAGCAGCTTTAATACAGGGGGCTTTGGCTACACCTTC
abundance: -; v_gene: TRBV6-5; j_gene: TRBJ1-2; d_gene: TRBD1; CDR3aa: CASSRQGALNGYTF; CDR3nt: TGTGCCAGCAGCAGACAGGGGGCACTGAATGGCTACACCTTC
abundance: -; v_gene: TRBV27; j_gene: TRBJ2-5; d_gene: -; CDR3aa: CASSFSTGSGETQYF; CDR3nt: TGTGCCAGCAGTTTTTCAACAGGGTCCGGAGAGACCCAGTACTTC
abundance: -; v_gene: TRBV9; j_gene: TRBJ1-2; d_gene: -; CDR3aa: CASSAPSGSGYTF; CDR3nt: TGTGCCAGCAGCGCGCCGTCAGGAAGTGGCTACACCTTC
abundance: -; v_gene: TRBV3-1/TRBV3-2; j_gene: TRBJ1-1; d_gene: TRBD1; CDR3aa: CASSQDRDRRPFF; CDR3nt: TGTGCCAGCAGCCAAGATCGGGACAGGAGACCTTTCTTT
abundance: -; v_gene: TRBV9; j_gene: TRBJ1-1; d_gene: TRBD1; CDR3aa: CASRGTGNTEAFF; CDR3nt: TGTGCCAGCAGAGGGACAGGGAACACTGAAGCTTTCTTT
abundance: -; v_gene: TRBV19; j_gene: TRBJ2-7; d_gene: -; CDR3aa: CASRPSPTVGEQYF; CDR3nt: TGTGCCAGTAGACCTTCCCCGACAGTTGGAGAGCAGTACTTC
abundance: -; v_gene: TRBV2; j_gene: TRBJ1-1; d_gene: -; CDR3aa: CASTAGIRAGGGTEAFF; CDR3nt: TGTGCCAGCACCGCCGGGATAAGGGCCGGGGGTGGCACTGAAGCTTTCTTT
abundance: -; v_gene: TRBV18; j_gene: TRBJ2-1; d_gene: -; CDR3aa: CASVPGHYNEQFF; CDR3nt: TGTGCCAGCGTACCGGGACACTACAATGAGCAGTTCTTC
abundance: -; v_gene: TRBV25-1; j_gene: TRBJ2-5; d_gene: TRBD2; CDR3aa: CASLGLAGYQETQYF; CDR3nt: TGTGCCAGCTTAGGACTAGCGGGGTATCAAGAGACCCAGTACTTC
abundance: -; v_gene: TRBV19; j_gene: TRBJ1-1; d_gene: TRBD1; CDR3aa: CASSMSQGAEAFF; CDR3nt: TGTGCCAGTAGTATGTCACAGGGGGCTGAAGCTTTCTTT
abundance: -; v_gene: TRBV5-6; j_gene: TRBJ2-3; d_gene: -; CDR3aa: CASSRFTWPGTDTQYF; CDR3nt: TGTGCCAGCAGCAGATTTACCTGGCCAGGCACAGATACGCAGTATTTT
abundance: -; v_gene: TRBV10-3; j_gene: TRBJ2-6; d_gene: -; CDR3aa: CAIRQGPSGANVLTF; CDR3nt: TGTGCCATCAGACAGGGCCCTTCTGGGGCCAACGTCCTGACTTTC
abundance: few; v_gene: TRBV27; j_gene: TRBJ2-7; d_gene: TRBD2; CDR3aa: CASSLSTLAGSIYEQYF; CDR3nt: TGTGCCAGCAGTTTATCGACTCTAGCGGGATCGATATACGAGCAGTACTTC